These 13 T cell receptor beta chains originate from one sample sequenced in a study of identical twins. Each CDR3 protein is one row after TCRdb ran MiXCR on the 5' RACE reads. The table includes 510,000 or so distinct CDR3 sequences, roughly 15% detected once. This same sample was also part of a study on yellow fever vaccine responses in identical twins.

Sequenced material: CD4+ T cells sorted from blood. These receptors were collected from a woman aged 18-29 years in good health.

This chain connects TRBV9 to TRBJ1-1; D uncertain. Germline V gene lookup returns CDR1 SGDLS and CDR2 YYNGEE. Trimming removed 3 bases from V and 4 bases from J, with 16 bases in between. The CDR3 is 15 residues long. CDR3 residues: CASSGPGPMGTEAFF. CDR3 bases: TGTGCCAGCAGCGGACCCGGGCCTATGGGCACTGAAGCTTTCTTT.

The gene calls are TRBV12-3 or TRBV12-4 and TRBJ1-5; maybe TRBD1 (5 bases). Trimming shortened V by 6 bases and J by 4 bases, and 10 bases separated the two germline ends. CDR3 length: 13 residues. DNA of the CDR3: TGTGCCAGCAGAAGGGAGGGGAATCAGCCCCAGCATTTT. Amino acid sequence: CASRREGNQPQHF.

This clonotype was observed a few times. The chain recombines TRBV20-1 with TRBJ1-1; D unclear. Germline V gives CDR1 DFQATT, CDR2 SNEGSKA (reference sequence). V dropped 3 bases and J dropped 5 bases, with 7 bases sitting between them. This CDR3 is built from 11 residues. CDR3 nucleotide sequence: TGCAGTGCTAGTAAGAGAACTGAAGCTTTCTTT. Translating it yields CSASKRTEAFF.

The chain couples TRBV20-1 to TRBJ2-3, with TRBD2 matching 9 bases. The CDR3 consists of 18 residues. In germline, CDR1 is DFQATT, CDR2 SNEGSKA (reference sequence). Trimming cost V 6 bases and J 3 bases; bases outside gene matches: 19. The DNA of the CDR3 is TGCAGTGCCACCCTCAGCGGGAGGTCCCCTACGTTGACAGATACGCAGTATTTT. Amino acids: CSATLSGRSPTLTDTQYF.

This clonotype turned up a few times. The chain links TRBV12-3 or TRBV12-4 to TRBJ2-5; D perhaps matches TRBD1 (6 bases). This CDR3 comprises 15 residues. V dropped 4 bases and J dropped 3 bases, with 15 bases sitting between them. The CDR3 here is CASSSPSRGKETQYF. CDR3 DNA: TGTGCCAGCAGTTCCCCTAGCAGGGGAAAAGAGACCCAGTACTTC.

The chain has TRBV5-1 and TRBJ2-7, with 7 bases fitting TRBD1. The J segment lost 3 bases and the V segment lost 0 bases, leaving 3 bases of the junction unmatched. This CDR3 is built from 14 residues. CDR1 and CDR2 (germline): SGHRS, YFSETQ. The CDR3 coding sequence is TGCGCCAGCAGCTTGGCCGGACAGGACTACGAGCAGTACTTC. It encodes CASSLAGQDYEQYF.

This chain connects TRBV5-1 to TRBJ2-7; D gene unclear. Trimming shortened V by 0 bases and J by 0 bases, and 10 bases separated the two germline ends. Germline V gene sequence: CDR1 SGHRS, CDR2 YFSETQ. The CDR3 has 15 amino acids. CDR3 sequence reads: CASSLAPDRSYEQYV. The CDR3 nucleotides read TGCGCCAGCAGCTTGGCCCCGGACCGCTCCTACGAGCAGTACGTC.

Only a few counts were recorded for this clonotype. The chain combines TRBV12-3 or TRBV12-4 with TRBJ2-7; possible D gene TRBD1, 6 bases. The CDR3 has 12 amino acids. Trimming pared 3 bases from V and 6 bases from J, leaving 9 bases between. The CDR3 loop reads CASSFGRGEQYF. The CDR3 DNA follows: TGTGCCAGCAGTTTCGGCAGGGGCGAGCAGTACTTC.

This clonotype has more than one count but fewer than ten. The genes are TRBV29-1 and TRBJ1-1, with D maybe TRBD1 (5 bases). Trimming took off 5 bases at V and 5 bases at J, with 12 bases between the two ends. The CDR3 has 12 amino acids. Germline CDR1 SQVTM, CDR2 ANQGSEA. CDR3 coding DNA: TGCAGCGTTATTAGAGGGGATACTGAAGCTTTCTTT. Its protein product is CSVIRGDTEAFF.

The J gene is TRBJ2-4, the V gene TRBV18, with a tentative D call TRBD2 (6 bases). V dropped 0 bases and J dropped 3 bases, with 15 bases sitting between them. The CDR3 has 17 residues. The V gene's germline CDR1 is KGHSH and CDR2 LQKENI. For the CDR3, the DNA is TGTGCCAGCTCACCACCGGGGGGAGGCCTTGTCAAAAACATTCAGTACTTC. Its protein product is CASSPPGGGLVKNIQYF.

This clonotype occurred a few times. The J gene is TRBJ2-7, the V gene TRBV3-1; 15 bases line up with TRBD2. V was clipped by 4 bases and J by 2 bases; unmatched bases: 9. Per germline, CDR1 LGHDT and CDR2 YNNKEL (reference sequence). The CDR3 is made up of 18 amino acids. CDR3 coding DNA: TGTGCCAGCAGCCGCCGAACCGGGACTAGCGGGAGGCCCTACGAGCAGTACTTC. This translates into CASSRRTGTSGRPYEQYF.

In its sample, this clonotype was seen many times. This chain connects TRBV5-1 to TRBJ2-1; TRBD2 is a possible D gene (6 bases). CDR1 SGHRS and CDR2 YFSETQ come from the germline V gene. Between the trimmed V and J ends, which lost 4 bases and 0 bases, there was a span of 8 bases. CDR3 size: 14 residues. Here the CDR3 DNA reads TGCGCCAGCAGCACCGGGGGCTCCTACAATGAGCAGTTCTTC. Translating it yields CASSTGGSYNEQFF. Drawing the rest from reference TRBV5-1 and TRBJ2-1, the complete variable domain is KAGVTQTPRYLIKTRGQQVTLSCSPISGHRSVSWYQQTPGQGLQFLFEYFSETQRNKGNFPGRFSGRQFSNSRSEMNVSTLELGDSALYLCASSTGGSYNEQFFGPGTRLTVL.

This clonotype was observed a handful of times. The chain combines TRBV18 with TRBJ2-5, with 7 bases that match TRBD1. The J segment lost 5 bases and the V segment lost 1 base, leaving 7 bases of the junction unmatched. The CDR3 sequence is 15 residues long. Germline V CDR1 and CDR2: KGHSH, LQKENI. CDR3 in DNA: TGTGCCAGCTCACCACAGGGGGCCCTGATCGAGACCCAGTACTTC. The encoded protein is CASSPQGALIETQYF.